The sequence of this TCR beta chain was determined in a study of shared clonotypes between healthy human individuals (dated by TCRdb to 2018 to 2021). Background on the whole study: The cohort comprised two women and three men aged 18 to 49 years. Per donor, three plates each were used for CD4 naive and CD4 memory, two for CD8 naive, and one for CD8 memory. Blood TCR repertoires of 5 or 6 healthy adults were deeply sequenced to estimate repertoire size and the extent of clonotype sharing between individuals. Libraries were prepared and TCR repertoires were sequenced by different laboratories using diverse techniques, in order to increase sequencing depth and limit assay-specific biases. Per donor, leukapheresis produced somewhere between about 0.94 and 9.5 billion PBMCs.

TCR CDR3 regions were amplified from genomic DNA by multiplex PCR using the deep immunoSEQ assay. Extracted genomic DNA from each cell subset was distributed evenly across all wells of several immunoSEQ 96-well plates, and each plate was treated as a replicate. For sorted subsets, around 200 ng genomic DNA, equal to 25,000 to 35,000 T cell genomes, was loaded into each replicate PCR. The purified libraries were quantified using a Qubit 3.0 fluorometer, sized with a Bioanalyzer 2100, and then quantified again using the KAPA Library Quantification kit. Every immunoSEQ 96-well plate was sequenced on a separate single-read 150-cycle Illumina NextSeq 550 flow cell. As for how the authors treated the data: The immunoSEQ output contained only junctional sequences without quality scores, so filtering could not match that applied to full-length reads. Sequences were annotated with PyIR, a Python wrapper for IgBLAST v1.9, and V/J genes and CDR3 were assigned using IMGT germline references. Reads were removed for weak V/J assignments (E-value above 1e-6), missing CDR3, stop codons, out-of-frame junctions, or ambiguous translated residues. V3J clonotypes were defined as sequences sharing the same inferred V gene, J gene, and CDR3 amino acid sequence. To compute the percentage overlap between repertoires, the number of shared unique clonotypes was divided by the size of the smaller repertoire. RTK rarefaction, the Chao1 estimator, and Recon v2.1 estimates of unobserved clonotypes were used to assess repertoire richness. For all TCRbeta clonotypes obtained by the gDNA method from four donors, generation probabilities were computed with OLGA. This is the immuneACCESS table as TCRdb keeps it, with only in-frame sequences that have V and J called. A part of the clones is gone; compared with another copy, unresolved V genes explain less than half, and the rest is unexplained. D and trimming come from the DNA, and the V and J calls and clone size come from that table. Recorded for this sample are 2 million to 3 million clones; roughly nine tenths of them occurred a single time. Of the sample, more than 0.12% is held by the ten largest clones.

Comments on this clone: Its binding antigen is unknown. Nothing much larger sits one base from this clone, and base qualities are not available.

The donors were healthy, HIV-negative adults who had no recently reported acute infections or vaccinations. Every donor was a Caucasian adult residing in Nashville, Tennessee, USA. CD4+ T cells were enriched by magnetic negative selection, after which naive cells were positively selected on CD45RA and the negative fraction was taken as the memory subset. Blood was obtained by leukapheresis, after which PBMCs were separated by Ficoll-Histopaque density gradient centrifugation and cryopreserved in liquid nitrogen vapor phase. Analytical flow cytometry was used to check the purity and quantity of each magnetically sorted T cell population. From each sorted fraction, genomic DNA was isolated and quantified by UV absorbance on a Nanodrop 2000c. Summary of the overall study and its limitations: Naive subsets generally had larger estimated clonotype richness than memory subsets did. Even with the large sequencing depth, rarefaction of the sorted-subset datasets indicated that sequencing was incomplete. Based on pairwise subsampling, the degree of clonotype sharing among donors was expected to be affected by sequencing depth. Sampling was restricted to blood, and TCR repertoires in tissue are likely to differ from TCR repertoires in blood. The genetic and exposure-history diversity represented was limited by the small number of donors. Clonotypes shared by all four sorted-subset donors showed higher generation probabilities than non-shared clonotypes. Sharing across a few donors was observed for roughly 5% of naive CD4, under 4% of naive CD8, over 2% of memory CD4, and roughly 0.4% of memory CD8 clonotypes.

Including cysteine and phenylalanine, the CDR3 has 15 amino acids. The entry retains the CDR3 DNA only, 45 bases that are in frame from base 1. CDR1 and CDR2 are drawn from the germline V gene: MNHEY, SVGAGI. V is cut by 2 bases and J by 4 bases, and the space between the germline ends is 11 bases. This receptor chain uses TRBV6-5 and TRBJ1-4, and possibly TRBD1, on 5 matching bases. The clonotype was recovered from a man between 18 and 29 years old in good health. The sequencing sample was made of naive CD4+ T cells sorted from blood. The intended sense of this specimen's cell subset or site label: CD45RA+ positively selected. The CDR3 region reads CASSYILGVNEKLFF. The sequenced DNA is TGTGCCAGCAGTTACATTTTGGGGGTTAATGAAAAACTGTTTTTT.